This T cell receptor (beta chain) was obtained from a study of sequential checkpoint blockade in melanoma. Clones were read by immunoSEQ multiplex PCR, and TCRdb kept only the in-frame ones, dropping some. This table holds about 22,000 clones, 75% to 90% found once. The CDR3 is 15 amino acids. CDR1 is MNHEY, CDR2 SVGAGI, per germline. The V and J ends lost 6 bases and 3 bases, in that order; junction bases with no gene match: 6. The treatment here: randomized to nivolumab then ipilimumab (arm A) or the reverse (arm B). From thawed PBMCs, live CD3+CD8+ cells negative for CD19 and CD56 were sorted. The specimen was CD8+ T cells sorted from blood (inferred from file names), collected from a patient given nivolumab and ipilimumab in sequence. This TCR came from a human donor with melanoma. This sequence joins TRBV6-5 and TRBJ2-3; 10 bases align to TRBD2. The CDR3 nucleotides read TGTGCCAGCAGACTGCTAGCGGGGGTGACAGATACGCAGTATTTT. Protein sequence: CASRLLAGVTDTQYF.